One TCR beta chain is described in this entry. Its antigen remains unknown. This sample was taken from a study of siplizumab effects on memory and regulatory T cells. Some clones are missing from TCRdb's copy, which holds only in-frame ones; the method was immunoSEQ multiplex PCR. The repertoire holds 45,000 to 60,000 clones, 87% seen once, with around 0.3% in the top ten. Germline V gene data show CDR1 as SGHDN and CDR2 as FVKESK. This CDR3 comprises 14 residues. The ends lost 4 bases at V and 5 bases at J; junction bases unmatched: 5. Whole-study findings and limits: Mappable alloreactive CD4+ clones were on average around 69% Treg-derived with siplizumab, less than 30% in controls. Alloreactive sequences that could be traced to unstimulated CD4+ memory cells showed a significant reduction under siplizumab. Most proliferating CD4+ or CD8+ clones, roughly 75-96%, had no naive or memory assignment. A major contribution to the alloresponse seemed to be made by naive T cells, which seemed more diverse than memory cells.

The sequenced sample consisted of naive CD8+ T cells sorted from blood. The rearrangement uses TRBV14 and TRBJ2-1, with 7 bases lining up with TRBD2. This TCR was sampled from a human donor in good health. This chain's CDR3 is CASSRPSGDNEQFF. CDR3 coding DNA: TGTGCCAGCAGCCGCCCTAGCGGAGACAATGAGCAGTTCTTC.